A single sample gave rise to the 32 T cell receptor beta chains below, sequenced in a study of T cell repertoires in cytomegalovirus infection. Their antigen targets remain unknown. MiXCR, applied by TCRdb to the reads, yields one record per CDR3 protein. The sample consists of 350,000 to 400,000 distinct CDR3 sequences, roughly 34% of them appearing once. The material was cultured PBMCs, obtained from culture after CMV antigen stimulation. The receptors come from a human donor in good health (CMV status not recorded). Some clones in this sample may be carry-over from other donors' samples.

This clonotype has only a few counts. The chain carries TRBV2 and TRBJ2-1; D is perhaps TRBD2 (6 bases). This CDR3 has 12 amino acids. Trimming stripped 7 bases from V and 8 bases from J, with 12 bases between. In germline, CDR1 is SNHLY, CDR2 FYNNEI. This CDR3 is CASKGLGDEQFF. The CDR3 DNA reads TGTGCCAGCAAGGGACTCGGAGATGAGCAGTTCTTC.

The chain employs TRBV12-3 or TRBV12-4 and TRBJ1-5, with 7 bases identical to TRBD1. Germline trimming cut 3 bases from V and 5 bases from J; bases unmatched to any gene: 10. The CDR3 extends over 16 amino acids. For the CDR3, the DNA is TGTGCCAGCAGTTTGTGGGGCAGGGGGACTCATCAGCCCCAGCATTTT. Translating it yields CASSLWGRGTHQPQHF.

The rearrangement uses TRBV28 and TRBJ1-5; D is undetermined. V dropped 1 base and J dropped 2 bases, with 9 bases sitting between them. The CDR3 is 15 amino acids. Germline values: CDR1 MDHEN, CDR2 SYDVKM. The CDR3 loop reads CASSLYLQGNQPQHF. The CDR3, as DNA: TGTGCCAGCAGTTTATATCTCCAAGGCAATCAGCCCCAGCATTTT. Using reference TRBV28 and TRBJ1-5 for the parts outside the CDR3, the full variable domain is DVKVTQSSRYLVKRTGEKVFLECVQDMDHENMFWYRQDPGLGLRLIYFSYDVKMKEKGDIPEGYSVSREKKERFSLILESASTNQTSMYLCASSLYLQGNQPQHFGDGTRLSIL.

This clonotype occurred a few times. The rearrangement links TRBV6-6 to TRBJ2-1; 10 bases line up with TRBD2. Germline V gene data show CDR1 as MNHNY and CDR2 as SVGAGI (reference sequence). Trimming cost V 7 bases and J 6 bases; bases outside gene matches: 15. This CDR3 region has 17 residues. CDR3 DNA sequence: TGTGCCAGCACCCCAATAGCGGGAGGATGGTCAGGCAATGAGCAGTTCTTC. Protein product: CASTPIAGGWSGNEQFF.

This clonotype was picked up a small number of times. The chain employs TRBV11-3 and TRBJ2-5; 9 nucleotides agree with TRBD1. This CDR3 is 17 amino acids long. Germline lookup yields CDR1 SGHNT and CDR2 YENEEA. Trimming removed 1 base from V and 3 bases from J; junction bases left unmatched: 9. CDR3 in DNA: TGTGCCAGCAGCTTAGGGGAGGGGACAGGGAGAAAAGAGACCCAGTACTTC. Amino acid sequence: CASSLGEGTGRKETQYF.

CDR3 residues: CATSRAGLGSNQPQHF. CDR3 DNA: TGTGCCACCAGCAGAGCCGGTTTGGGTAGCAATCAGCCCCAGCATTTT. The chain joins TRBV15 to TRBJ1-5; D gene unclear. This CDR3 is built from 16 residues. Trimming cost V 1 base and J 0 bases, with 10 bases left between them. Germline V gives CDR1 LNHNV, CDR2 YYDKDF (reference sequence).

The genes are TRBV6-2 or TRBV6-3 and TRBJ2-3; D not certain. This CDR3 is built from 16 residues. The V and J ends lost 0 bases and 0 bases respectively, with 10 bases between them. Per the germline V gene, CDR1 is MNHEY and CDR2 is SVGEGT. The CDR3 loop is CASSYSHGASTDTQYF. The CDR3 DNA is TGTGCCAGCAGTTACTCGCACGGCGCTAGCACAGATACGCAGTATTTT.

The chain uses TRBV24-1 and TRBJ1-2; D is unresolved. The germline gives CDR1 KGHDR, CDR2 SFDVKD. Deletions cut 1 base from V and 2 bases from J, with 7 bases between. This CDR3 spans 14 amino acids. The CDR3 DNA is TGTGCCACCAGTGATTTTGCAGCGAACTATGGCTACACCTTC. Encoded protein: CATSDFAANYGYTF.

There are a few counts of this clonotype. V usage is TRBV9 and J usage is TRBJ1-6, with D unresolved. The V gene's germline CDR1 is SGDLS and CDR2 YYNGEE. This CDR3 is 14 amino acids long. V lost 0 bases and J lost 10, with 11 bases in between. CDR3 DNA sequence: TGTGCCAGCAGCGTAGCTGCGGCTGAATCACCCCTCCACTTT. Translation: CASSVAAAESPLHF. Looking up the rest from reference TRBV9 and TRBJ1-6 gives the full variable domain: DSGVTQTPKHLITATGQRVTLRCSPRSGDLSVYWYQQSLDQGLQFLIQYYNGEERAKGNILERFSAQQFPDLHSELNLSSLELGDSALYFCASSVAAAESPLHFGNGTRLTVT.

The chain uses TRBV6-2 or TRBV6-3 and TRBJ2-7; D gene ambiguous. The CDR3 length is 14 residues. Germline CDR1 is MNHEY and CDR2 is SVGEGT. Trimming took off 7 bases at V and 0 bases at J, with 13 bases between the two ends. Here the CDR3 reads CASISPSSSYEQYF. The CDR3 DNA reads TGTGCCAGCATTAGCCCCTCGAGCTCCTACGAGCAGTACTTC.

This chain connects TRBV7-9 to TRBJ1-1; D is ambiguous. The CDR3 sequence is 11 residues long. From germline, CDR1 is SEHNR and CDR2 FQNEAQ (reference sequence). Trimming pared 1 base from V and 11 bases from J, leaving 8 bases between. The CDR3 nucleotides read TGTGCCAGCAGCTTAGGGACCTCGGCTTTCTTT. The encoded protein is CASSLGTSAFF.

In the case of this clonotype: Possible read error: a much larger clone is one base away. The chain employs TRBV7-2 and TRBJ2-1, with 8 bases identical to TRBD2. The CDR3 runs 14 residues. V was clipped by 9 bases and J by 6 bases; unmatched bases: 10. CDR1 and CDR2 from the germline V gene are SGHTA and FQGNSA. Written as DNA, the CDR3 is TGTGCCAGAAGTCCAGGACTAGCTGCCAATGAGCAGTTCTTC. The encoded protein is CARSPGLAANEQFF.

This clonotype was counted at least ten times. The chain has TRBV7-2 and TRBJ1-1, with TRBD1 matching 7 bases. The ends lost 5 bases at V and 0 bases at J; junction bases unmatched: 6. The CDR3 contains 15 residues. Germline CDR1 reads SGHTA; CDR2 reads FQGNSA. CDR3 in amino acids: CASSNEGQMNTEAFF. As DNA, the CDR3 is TGTGCCAGCAGCAACGAGGGACAGATGAACACTGAAGCTTTCTTT.

This clonotype was counted only a few times. This chain connects TRBV19 to TRBJ2-3; perhaps TRBD1 as D (6 bases). V was pared by 5 bases and J by 0 bases, with 9 bases between. The V gene's germline CDR1 is LNHDA and CDR2 SQIVND (reference sequence). This CDR3 spans 14 amino acids. CDR3 in DNA: TGTGCCAGTAGTGTCGGACAGAGCACAGATACGCAGTATTTT. It translates to CASSVGQSTDTQYF.

This clonotype was counted between two and nine times. The rearrangement uses TRBV12-3 or TRBV12-4 and TRBJ2-5; the match to TRBD2 covers 7 bases. V trimming: 3 bases; J trimming: 4 bases; junction bases outside the gene matches: 14. The CDR3 has 17 amino acids. CDR3 protein: CASSLRLAETNTETQYF. In DNA form, the CDR3 reads TGTGCCAGCAGTTTGCGGCTAGCGGAGACCAACACAGAGACCCAGTACTTC.

The chain combines TRBV11-3 with TRBJ2-5; 7 bases are a match to TRBD2. In germline, CDR1 is SGHNT, CDR2 YENEEA. The CDR3 contains 14 residues. Trimming removed 2 bases from V and 5 bases from J; junction bases left unmatched: 5. The CDR3 is CASSLLAVRETQYF. DNA of the CDR3: TGTGCCAGCAGCTTACTAGCGGTCCGGGAGACCCAGTACTTC.

This chain connects TRBV6-2 or TRBV6-3 to TRBJ2-7; perhaps TRBD2 as D (6 bases). CDR1 and CDR2 from the germline V gene are MNHEY and SVGEGT. V was shortened by 6 bases and J by 5 bases, with 20 bases between the two germline ends. The CDR3 is 15 amino acids. The CDR3 sequence: CASRLPGRGIDEQYF. In nucleotides, the CDR3 is TGTGCCAGCAGACTCCCTGGTCGGGGGATCGACGAGCAGTACTTC.

The chain carries TRBV27 and TRBJ1-3, with D uncertain. In germline, CDR1 is MNHEY, CDR2 SMNVEV (reference sequence). The CDR3 is 16 residues long. Trimming took off 5 bases at V and 3 bases at J, with 17 bases between the two ends. CDR3 coding DNA: TGTGCCAGCAGTCCTCGCCCGGGCCTGCGTGGAAACACCATATATTTT. Its translation: CASSPRPGLRGNTIYF.

A word on this clonotype: Possible read error: a much larger clone is one base away. V gene TRBV7-2 combines with J gene TRBJ1-6; unclear D gene. Trimming removed 7 bases from V and 0 bases from J, with 1 base in between. This CDR3 spans 12 amino acids. Per germline, CDR1 SGHTA and CDR2 FQGNSA. The CDR3, as DNA: TGTGCCAGCATCTCCTATAATTCACCCCTCCACTTT. Translation: CASISYNSPLHF.

This clonotype was observed a handful of times. V gene TRBV28 combines with J gene TRBJ1-1, with D possibly being TRBD1 (6 bases). The CDR3 contains 13 residues. V was pared by 3 bases and J by 10 bases, with 15 bases between. Germline CDR1 reads MDHEN; CDR2 reads SYDVKM. CDR3 bases: TGTGCCAGCAGTTTCGCGCGGGGGCGGGTAGCTTTCTTT. The encoded protein is CASSFARGRVAFF.

The table lists this clonotype with a few counts. The chain combines TRBV12-3 or TRBV12-4 with TRBJ1-5; D is possibly TRBD1 (5 bases). V shed 7 bases and J shed 4 bases, with 17 bases lying between them. This CDR3 spans 15 amino acids. CDR3 protein: CASTHTDSLNQPQHF. The CDR3 nucleotides read TGTGCCAGCACCCACACTGACAGTCTTAATCAGCCCCAGCATTTT.

The table lists this clonotype with a few counts. This sequence joins TRBV7-6 and TRBJ2-1; 15 bases fit TRBD2. V shed 6 bases and J 7 bases; nucleotides not matched to a gene: 4. Germline CDR1 reads SGHVS; CDR2 reads FNYEAQ. This CDR3 comprises 15 residues. This CDR3 is CASSRGTSGRNEQFF. The CDR3 region has the DNA TGTGCCAGCAGTAGAGGGACTAGCGGGAGGAATGAGCAGTTCTTC. The entire variable domain, with the rest obtained from reference TRBV7-6 and TRBJ2-1, is as follows: GAGVSQSPRYKVTKRGQDVALRCDPISGHVSLYWYRQALGQGPEFLTYFNYEAQQDKSGLPNDRFSAERPEGSISTLTIQRTEQRDSAMYRCASSRGTSGRNEQFFGPGTRLTVL.

DNA for the CDR3: TGTGCCACCAGTGAATATAAGGATTCACCCCTCCACTTT. It specifies CATSEYKDSPLHF. The V gene is TRBV24-1, the J gene TRBJ1-6; D remains ambiguous. V gave up 4 bases and J gave up 8 bases, with 8 bases separating them. Germline V gene sequence: CDR1 KGHDR, CDR2 SFDVKD. This CDR3 has 13 residues.

V usage is TRBV6-2 or TRBV6-3 and J usage is TRBJ1-1, with 8 bases aligning to TRBD1. This CDR3 region has 17 residues. Per germline, CDR1 MNHEY and CDR2 SVGEGT. V dropped 2 bases and J dropped 3; count of bases not matched to a gene: 11. CDR3 bases: TGTGCCAGCAGTTACGAAGGCAGGGGGCGCGAGGACACTGAAGCTTTCTTT. Translating it yields CASSYEGRGREDTEAFF.

CDR3 protein: CARGHTHEQYF. The CDR3 bases are TGTGCCAGGGGACACACCCACGAGCAGTACTTC. The V gene is TRBV6-2 or TRBV6-3, the J gene TRBJ2-7, with D possibly TRBD1 on 6 matching bases. Trimming removed 9 bases at V and 5 bases at J, with 11 bases between. CDR1 and CDR2 from the germline V gene are MNHEY and SVGEGT. The length of the CDR3 is 11 residues.

The sample holds a few counts of this clonotype. The V and J genes are TRBV6-5 and TRBJ2-6; D remains unclear. Germline values: CDR1 MNHEY, CDR2 SVGAGI. V was cut by 2 bases and J by 0 bases, with 8 bases left in between. CDR3 length: 16 amino acids. DNA of the CDR3: TGTGCCAGCAGTTACGATGGCCCCTCTGGGGCCAACGTCCTGACTTTC. Translation: CASSYDGPSGANVLTF.

There are many counts of this clonotype. One end of the junction fails to match germline, which may point to a read error. The chain joins TRBV7-7 to TRBJ2-2, with 9 bases lining up with TRBD2. The CDR3 is 18 amino acids. The V gene's germline CDR1 is SSHAT and CDR2 FNYEAQ (reference sequence). Here the CDR3 reads CASSLVPAGGPNTGELFF. The CDR3 nucleotides are TGTGCTAGCAGCTTAGTCCCGGCGGGAGGGCCGAACACCGGGGAGCTGTTTTTT.

This clonotype was seen only a few times. The rearrangement uses TRBV6-5 and TRBJ1-1, with TRBD1 as a possible D gene (6 bases). CDR1 is MNHEY and CDR2 is SVGAGI in the germline V gene. V dropped 2 bases and J dropped 5 bases, with 12 bases sitting between them. CDR3 length: 14 amino acids. The CDR3 reads CASSYQTGYTEAFF. The CDR3 DNA sequence: TGTGCCAGCAGTTACCAAACAGGGTATACTGAAGCTTTCTTT.

This clonotype has a handful of counts. The chain links TRBV5-1 to TRBJ2-4, with D hard to call. CDR3 length: 13 residues. V lost 0 bases, J lost 14 bases, and 15 bases lay in between. In germline, CDR1 is SGHRS, CDR2 YFSETQ. For the CDR3, the DNA is TGCGCCAGCAGCTTGGACCGGTTGTCGGCGAAGTACTTC. Its protein is CASSLDRLSAKYF. Based on the CDR3 plus reference TRBV5-1 and TRBJ2-4, the full variable domain is KAGVTQTPRYLIKTRGQQVTLSCSPISGHRSVSWYQQTPGQGLQFLFEYFSETQRNKGNFPGRFSGRQFSNSRSEMNVSTLELGDSALYLCASSLDRLSAKYFGAGTRLSVL.

The chain combines TRBV20-1 with TRBJ2-7, with TRBD2 as a possible D gene (5 bases). The CDR3 loop spans 14 amino acids. Deletions cut 3 bases from V and 0 bases from J, with 12 bases between. Germline assignment: CDR1 DFQATT and CDR2 SNEGSKA (reference sequence). CDR3 DNA sequence: TGCAGTGCTAGTAGGGCGGGCAGCTCCTACGAGCAGTACGTC. It codes for CSASRAGSSYEQYV.

J is TRBJ2-5 and V is TRBV29-1, with TRBD2 matching 9 bases. This CDR3 region has 14 residues. Trimming took 4 bases from V and 1 from J; bases not matched to a gene: 4. Looked up from germline, CDR1 is SQVTM and CDR2 is ANQGSEA. The CDR3 sequence: CSVGGSGGQETQYF. The CDR3 DNA follows: TGCAGCGTTGGGGGTAGCGGGGGCCAAGAGACCCAGTACTTC.

There are many counts of this clonotype. The chain links TRBV7-2 to TRBJ2-1; perhaps TRBD1 as D (6 bases). Deletions cut 5 bases from V and 5 bases from J, with 13 bases between. CDR3 length: 14 residues. The germline CDR1 and CDR2 sequences are SGHTA and FQGNSA. The CDR3 sequence: CASSPPDRNNEQFF. In nucleotides, the CDR3 is TGTGCCAGCAGCCCGCCCGACAGGAACAATGAGCAGTTCTTC.